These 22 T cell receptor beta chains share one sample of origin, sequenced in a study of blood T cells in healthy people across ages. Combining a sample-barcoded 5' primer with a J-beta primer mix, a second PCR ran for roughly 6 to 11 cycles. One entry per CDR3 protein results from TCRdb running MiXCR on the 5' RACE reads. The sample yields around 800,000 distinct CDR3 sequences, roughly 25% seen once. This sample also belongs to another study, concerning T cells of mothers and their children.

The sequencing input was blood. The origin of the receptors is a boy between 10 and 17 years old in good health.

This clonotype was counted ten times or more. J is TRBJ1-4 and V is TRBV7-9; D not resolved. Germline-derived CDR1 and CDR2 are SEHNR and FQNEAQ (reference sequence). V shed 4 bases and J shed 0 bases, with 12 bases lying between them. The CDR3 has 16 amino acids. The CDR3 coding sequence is TGTGCCAGCAGCTCCGGTCAAGTTGCAACTAATGAAAAACTGTTTTTT. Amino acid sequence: CASSSGQVATNEKLFF.

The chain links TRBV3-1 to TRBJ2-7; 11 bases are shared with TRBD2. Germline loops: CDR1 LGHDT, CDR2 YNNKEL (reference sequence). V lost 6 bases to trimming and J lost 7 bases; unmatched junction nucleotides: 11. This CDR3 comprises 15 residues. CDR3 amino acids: CASSPGPSGGLEQYF. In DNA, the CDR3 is TGTGCCAGCAGTCCCGGTCCTAGCGGGGGGTTGGAGCAGTACTTC.

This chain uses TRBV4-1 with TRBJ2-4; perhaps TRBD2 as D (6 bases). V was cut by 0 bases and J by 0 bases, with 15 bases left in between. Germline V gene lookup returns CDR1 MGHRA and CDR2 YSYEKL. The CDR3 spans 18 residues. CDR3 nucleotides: TGCGCCAGCAGCCAAGATTGGGAGGAGGGACTAGCCAAAAACATTCAGTACTTC. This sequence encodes CASSQDWEEGLAKNIQYF.

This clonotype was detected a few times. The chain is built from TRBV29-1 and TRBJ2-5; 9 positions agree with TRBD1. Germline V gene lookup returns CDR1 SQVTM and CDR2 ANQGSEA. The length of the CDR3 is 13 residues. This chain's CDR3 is CASGTGKGETQYF. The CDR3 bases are TGCGCATCCGGGACAGGGAAAGGAGAGACCCAGTACTTC.

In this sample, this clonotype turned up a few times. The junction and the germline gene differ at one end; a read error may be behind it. The CDR3 protein is CASSLYGTTSYEQYF. The CDR3 region has the DNA TGCGCCAGCAGCTTGTATGGCACAACCTCATACGAGCAGTACTTT. The chain joins TRBV5-1 to TRBJ2-7; D not resolved. Germline values: CDR1 SGHRS, CDR2 YFSETQ. The CDR3 has 15 amino acids.

The DNA of the CDR3 is TGTGCCAGCAGCTCACTTGTGCAGGGCGATGGCTACACCTTC. The encoded protein is CASSSLVQGDGYTF. V usage is TRBV7-9 and J usage is TRBJ1-2; D perhaps matches TRBD1 (5 bases). V was trimmed by 4 bases and J by 6 bases, leaving 15 bases between them. Germline CDR1 and CDR2: SEHNR and FQNEAQ (reference sequence). The CDR3 covers 14 residues.

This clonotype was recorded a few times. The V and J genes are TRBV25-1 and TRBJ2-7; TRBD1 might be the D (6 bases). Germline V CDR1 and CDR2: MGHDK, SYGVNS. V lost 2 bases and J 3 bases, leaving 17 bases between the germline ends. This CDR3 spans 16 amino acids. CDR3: CASSEGWASGDYEQYF. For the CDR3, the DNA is TGTGCCAGCAGTGAAGGGTGGGCTTCAGGGGACTACGAGCAGTACTTC.

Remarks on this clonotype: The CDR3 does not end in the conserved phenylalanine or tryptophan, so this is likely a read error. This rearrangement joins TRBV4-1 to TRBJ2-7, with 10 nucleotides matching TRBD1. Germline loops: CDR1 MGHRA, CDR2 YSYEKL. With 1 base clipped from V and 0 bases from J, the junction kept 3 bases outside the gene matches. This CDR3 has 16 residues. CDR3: CASSQGTGGNSYEQYL. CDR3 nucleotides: TGCGCCAGCAGCCAAGGGACAGGGGGGAACTCCTACGAGCAGTACCTC.

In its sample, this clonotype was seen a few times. The CDR3 protein is CASSESRAGGRWEQYF. The CDR3 nucleotides read TGCGCCAGCAGTGAGTCTCGGGCAGGGGGCAGGTGGGAGCAGTACTTC. V and J are TRBV10-2 and TRBJ2-7; 8 positions agree with TRBD1. Germline V gene data show CDR1 as WSHSY and CDR2 as SAAADI. The trim removed 0 bases at V and 7 bases at J, leaving 11 bases unmatched. This CDR3 is 16 amino acids long.

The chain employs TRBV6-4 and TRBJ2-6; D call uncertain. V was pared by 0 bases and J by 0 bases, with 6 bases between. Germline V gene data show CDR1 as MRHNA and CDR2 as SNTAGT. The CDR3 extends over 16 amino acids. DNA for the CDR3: TGTGCCAGCAGTGACTCCGCTGGCTCTGGGGCCAACGTCCTGACTTTC. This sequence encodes CASSDSAGSGANVLTF.

CDR3 loop: CASSFWESGTDTQYF. The CDR3 DNA reads as TGTGCCAGCAGTTTCTGGGAATCTGGCACAGATACGCAGTATTTT. The genes are TRBV12-3 or TRBV12-4 and TRBJ2-3; D is unclear. The length of the CDR3 is 15 residues. The V gene lost 3 bases and the J gene lost 1 base, with 11 bases spanning the gap.

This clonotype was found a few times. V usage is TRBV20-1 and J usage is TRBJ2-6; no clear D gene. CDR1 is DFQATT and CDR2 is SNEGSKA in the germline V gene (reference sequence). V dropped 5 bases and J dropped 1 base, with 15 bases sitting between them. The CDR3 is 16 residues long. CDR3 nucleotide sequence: TGCAGTGCTGACCGTATACGGGTATCTGGGGCCAACGTCCTGACTTTC. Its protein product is CSADRIRVSGANVLTF.

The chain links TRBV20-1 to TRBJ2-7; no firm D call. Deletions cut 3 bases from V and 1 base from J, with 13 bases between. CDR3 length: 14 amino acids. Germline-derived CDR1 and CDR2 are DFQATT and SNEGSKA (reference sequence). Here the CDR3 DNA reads TGCAGTGCTAGTGCCTGGACGGTGTCCTACGAGCAGTACTTC. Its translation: CSASAWTVSYEQYF.

As DNA, the CDR3 is TGTGCCAGCAGCTTAGGTCGGGATCAGCAAGAGACCCAGTACTTC. This sequence encodes CASSLGRDQQETQYF. The chain has TRBV7-2 and TRBJ2-5; possibly TRBD2 for D (5 bases). The CDR3 has 15 amino acids. V dropped 1 base and J dropped 2 bases, with 11 bases sitting between them. CDR1 SGHTA and CDR2 FQGNSA come from the germline V gene.

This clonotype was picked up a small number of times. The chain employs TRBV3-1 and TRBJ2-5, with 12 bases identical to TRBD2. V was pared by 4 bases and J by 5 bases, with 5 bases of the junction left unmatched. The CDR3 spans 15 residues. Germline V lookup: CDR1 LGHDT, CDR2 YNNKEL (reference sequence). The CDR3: CASSRGLAGSETQYF. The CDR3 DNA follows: TGTGCCAGCAGCCGAGGACTAGCGGGGTCGGAGACCCAGTACTTC.

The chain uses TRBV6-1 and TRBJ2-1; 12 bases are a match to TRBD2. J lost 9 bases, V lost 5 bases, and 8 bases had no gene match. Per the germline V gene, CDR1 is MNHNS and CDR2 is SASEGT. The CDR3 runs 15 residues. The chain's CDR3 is CASSRLAGASPEQFF. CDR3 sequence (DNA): TGTGCCAGCAGTCGACTAGCGGGGGCTTCACCTGAGCAGTTCTTC.

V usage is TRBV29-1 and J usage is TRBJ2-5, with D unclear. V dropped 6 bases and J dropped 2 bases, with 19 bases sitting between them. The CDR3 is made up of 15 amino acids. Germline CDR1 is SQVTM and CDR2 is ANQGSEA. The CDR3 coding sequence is TGCAGCGTCCCATCGCGGCCAGGCGAACAAGAGACCCAGTACTTC. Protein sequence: CSVPSRPGEQETQYF.

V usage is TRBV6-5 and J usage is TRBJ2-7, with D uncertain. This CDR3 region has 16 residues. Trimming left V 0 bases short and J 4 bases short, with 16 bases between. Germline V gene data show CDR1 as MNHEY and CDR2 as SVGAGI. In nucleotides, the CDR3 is TGTGCCAGCAGTTACTCGGTACAGTGGGGTCATTACGAGCAGTACTTC. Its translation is CASSYSVQWGHYEQYF.

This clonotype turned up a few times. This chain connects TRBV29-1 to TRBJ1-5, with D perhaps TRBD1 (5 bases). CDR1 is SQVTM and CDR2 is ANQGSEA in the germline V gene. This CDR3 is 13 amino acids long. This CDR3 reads CSAGRSRNQPQHF. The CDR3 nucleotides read TGCAGTGCGGGACGGAGTCGAAATCAGCCCCAGCATTTT.

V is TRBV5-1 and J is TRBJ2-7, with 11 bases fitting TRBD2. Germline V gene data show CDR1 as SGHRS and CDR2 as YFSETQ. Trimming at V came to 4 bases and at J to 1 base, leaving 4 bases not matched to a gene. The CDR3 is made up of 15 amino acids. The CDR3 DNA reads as TGCGCCAGCAGCGGAGGACTAGCGGGTTCCTACGAGCAGTACTTC. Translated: CASSGGLAGSYEQYF.

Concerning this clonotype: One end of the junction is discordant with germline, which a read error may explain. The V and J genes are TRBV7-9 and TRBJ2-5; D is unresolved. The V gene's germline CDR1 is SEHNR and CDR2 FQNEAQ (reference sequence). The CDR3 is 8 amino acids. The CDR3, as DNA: TGTGCCAGCAGCCCAGCCCAGTTC. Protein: CASSPAQF.

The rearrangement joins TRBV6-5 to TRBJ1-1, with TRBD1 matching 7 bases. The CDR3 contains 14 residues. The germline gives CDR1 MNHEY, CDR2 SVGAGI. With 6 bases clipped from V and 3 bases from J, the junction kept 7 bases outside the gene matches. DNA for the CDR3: TGTGCCAGCAGGACAGGGATGTTAGACACTGAAGCTTTCTTT. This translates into CASRTGMLDTEAFF.